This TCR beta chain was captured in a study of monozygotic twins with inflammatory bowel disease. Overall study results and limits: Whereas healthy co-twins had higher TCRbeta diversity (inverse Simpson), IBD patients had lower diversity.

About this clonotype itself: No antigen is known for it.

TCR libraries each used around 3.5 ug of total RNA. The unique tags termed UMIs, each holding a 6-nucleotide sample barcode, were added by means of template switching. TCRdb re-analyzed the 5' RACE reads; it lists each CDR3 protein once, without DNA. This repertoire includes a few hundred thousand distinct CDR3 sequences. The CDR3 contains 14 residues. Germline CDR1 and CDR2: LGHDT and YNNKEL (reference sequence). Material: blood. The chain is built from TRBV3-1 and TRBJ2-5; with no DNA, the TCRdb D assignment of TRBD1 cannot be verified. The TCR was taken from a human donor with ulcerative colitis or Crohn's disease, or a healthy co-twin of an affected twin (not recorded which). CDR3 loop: CASSLRSGGETQYF.